This TCR beta chain was profiled in a study of OX40 agonist ivuxolimab in advanced cancers. On the study more broadly: Ivuxolimab, which is an agonistic anti-OX40 (CD134) antibody, was administered to the patients.

The CDR3 is 14 amino acids. V was cut by 7 bases and J by 7 bases, with 14 bases left in between. From germline, CDR1 is MNHEY and CDR2 SMNVEV (reference sequence). Enrollment shut out patients with autoimmune disease history or systemic immunosuppression. Data came from immunoSEQ multiplex PCR; TCRdb stores just in-frame clones and leaves some out. The sample includes 66,000 or so clones, around 90% seen only once; the top ten take 2% to 2.5%. The specimen was CD4+ or CD8+ T cells sorted from blood, collected in a trial of the OX40 agonist ivuxolimab. The clonotype comes from an adult with an advanced solid tumor such as melanoma, head and neck, liver or kidney cancer. The V and J genes are TRBV27 and TRBJ1-6, with a tentative D call TRBD1 (6 bases). CDR3 nucleotides: TGTGCCAGCACCTATGGACAGACCAATTCACCCCTCCACTTT. Its translation: CASTYGQTNSPLHF.